This TCR beta chain was identified during a study of identical twins (dated by TCRdb to between 2015 and 2016). With respect to the entire study: To test whether fetal clonotypes persist, this study deep-sequenced TCR alpha and beta repertoires from monozygotic twins, from unrelated adults of various ages, and from cord blood. To rule out contamination, replicate twin experiments were performed at different times with different library preparation protocols.

The protocol used for the library was 5' RACE. The sequencing machine was an Illumina HiSeq 2000. Template switching added a universal primer binding site, and the final cDNA carried a unique molecular identifier that allowed TCR cDNA molecules to be counted accurately. First-strand cDNA for TCR alpha and beta chains was synthesized from specific primers in the conserved constant-segment region. Each cDNA library was double barcoded, with a SMART-Mk sample barcode plus Illumina barcodes, to control for contamination. TruSeq adapter sequences, together with Illumina sample barcodes, were added in two successive PCR steps. The Illumina HiSeq platform was used with custom primers to sequence TCR alpha and beta cDNA libraries. The paper's processing steps were these. Unique molecular identifiers were extracted from raw reads with MiGEC, and CDR3 positions were determined with MiXCR. Recombination models were inferred per individual with the repgenHMM and IGoR tools using an EM algorithm. Shared clonotypes were analyzed with the tcR package in R, and sharing was normalized by the product of cloneset sizes. To study raw recombination without the effects of thymic and clonal selection, out-of-frame nonproductive sequences were analyzed. Through fastp at Q25 and MiXCR, TCRdb rebuilt clones from the public reads, retaining in-frame beta chains. Merged by CDR3 protein, the rows form single entries marked with the most common genes and DNA. The V and J calls were determined by TCRdb, not by the authors. This sample is represented by roughly 720,000 distinct CDR3 sequences; about 20% of them were singletons. Less than 15% of the sample goes to the ten largest clones.

Every donor in the study was a healthy Caucasian. Three pairs of female monozygotic twins, all aged about 18 to 29 years, made up the twin cohort. RNA for TCR libraries was isolated from peripheral blood mononuclear cells. About this clonotype itself: Its specific antigen is unknown. There are no base qualities to consult, and no much larger clone falls within one base.

The junction carries 12 bases between V and J, which are trimmed by 3 bases and 9 bases respectively. CDR1 and CDR2, per the germline V gene, are LGHNA and YNFKEQ. Taken from cysteine to phenylalanine, the CDR3 has 13 residues. Left in the record is the CDR3 DNA by itself, 39 bases read in frame from the first base. Broader findings and caveats from the paper: Out-of-frame TCR alpha sequences shared between twins showed an excess of low generation-probability sequences compared with coincidental sharing between unrelated individuals. Because the same donors could not be followed over many years, conclusions were based on cross-sectional statistical analysis. A weaker excess of twin sharing was found in beta out-of-frame sequences because the signal-to-noise ratio was lowered by fewer shared sequences. Invariant T cells such as MAIT and iNKT could partly confound zero-insertion analyses, though diverse VJ usage argued against this for most clonotypes. Out-of-frame TCR alpha sharing in monozygotic twins was systematically underestimated by recombination models, whereas sharing between unrelated individuals was in agreement with the recombination models. Abundant cord blood beta clonotypes had fewer insertions, young adult naive repertoires showed a similar but weaker trend, and memory repertoires showed no such trend.

These data also formed part of another study, on T cells expressing NK-cell markers. As noted in the second study: TCR beta-chain repertoires were profiled in sorted CD3+CD56+NKG2C+, CD3+CD56+NKG2C- and CD3+CD56-NKG2C+ T-cell subsets from several donors. Among the eight sequenced donors, seven were HCMV-seropositive and one was HCMV-seronegative. In several experiments an anti-gammadeltaTCR antibody was added to restrict sorting to alphabetaTCR-expressing T cells. In several donors, the dominant CD3+CD56+NKG2C+ clonotypes were found to rank among the top 10 CD8+ clonotypes and to make up 1.0-7.0% of CD8+ T cells. Those dominant clonotypes were again the most abundant among CD3+CD56-NKG2C+ cells in several donors, at roughly 28.3-65%. It remained unclear whether the expanded NKG2C-expressing T cell clones were specific for HCMV antigens. Randomly selected healthy volunteers, three men and five women, were used as the eight sequenced donors. To determine HCMV serostatus, a commercial ELISA kit was used to detect HCMV-specific IgG in serum. For six donors, unsorted PBMC were also used to sequence bulk peripheral blood T-cell repertoires. Reads were demultiplexed and grouped by UMI with MIGEC, and clonotypes were assembled and quantified with MiTCR. To remove erroneous sequences, TCR cDNA sequences were retained only when supported by two or more reads. The tcR package was used for downstream repertoire analysis, and clonotypes were matched between fractions using CDR3 nucleotide sequence together with V segment. VDJmatch was used to annotate antigen specificity against VDJdb, with one amino acid substitution in CDR3 permitted.

The chain links TRBV4-2 with TRBJ2-1; a weak D assignment points to TRBD2 (7 bases agree). The receptor's source is a woman between 18 and 29 years old in good health. The sequenced sample was PBMCs. The sequenced DNA: TGTGCCAGCAGCCATGAAGGGGGGGCTGAGCAGTTCTTC. Protein translation: CASSHEGGAEQFF.